The text below deals with one T cell receptor beta chain. CD45RO-negative CD8 cells positively selected for CCR7 made up the naive population, which excluded terminally differentiated effector memory CD45RA+ cells. Sequencing was performed with immunoSEQ multiplex PCR; in TCRdb, only in-frame clones are kept and a portion is missing. The sample carries hundreds of thousands of clones, 95% to 98% recorded once. These data belong to a study of shared clonotypes between healthy human individuals. V dropped 3 bases and J dropped 0 bases, with 22 bases sitting between them. CDR3 length: 19 amino acids. Per germline, CDR1 SNHLY and CDR2 FYNNEI.

The TCR was taken from a man aged 25 to 40 in good health. The V call is TRBV2, the J call TRBJ2-3; tentatively, D is TRBD2 (5 bases). The source material was naive CD8+ T cells sorted from blood. The CDR3 is CASSEISGLAPYSTDTQYF. The CDR3, as DNA: TGTGCCAGCAGTGAGATCAGTGGTCTAGCACCGTATAGCACAGATACGCAGTATTTT.